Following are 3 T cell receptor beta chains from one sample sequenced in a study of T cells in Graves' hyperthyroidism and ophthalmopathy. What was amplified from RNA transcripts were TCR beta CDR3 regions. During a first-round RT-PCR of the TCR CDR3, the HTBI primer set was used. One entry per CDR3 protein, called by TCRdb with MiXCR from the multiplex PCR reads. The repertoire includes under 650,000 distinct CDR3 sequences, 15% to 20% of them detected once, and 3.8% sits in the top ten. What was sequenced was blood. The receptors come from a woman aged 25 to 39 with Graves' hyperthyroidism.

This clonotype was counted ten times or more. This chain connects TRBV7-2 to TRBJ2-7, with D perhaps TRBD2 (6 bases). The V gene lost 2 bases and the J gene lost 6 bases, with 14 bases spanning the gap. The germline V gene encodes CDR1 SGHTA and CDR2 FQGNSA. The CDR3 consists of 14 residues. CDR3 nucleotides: TGTGCCAGCAGCTTATCTGCGGGGTCCGGCGAGCAGTACTTC. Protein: CASSLSAGSGEQYF.

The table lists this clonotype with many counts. The CDR3 loop reads CSVPPGLAGAKGYNEQFF. CDR3 coding DNA: TGCAGCGTTCCCCCAGGACTAGCGGGAGCGAAGGGGTACAATGAGCAGTTCTTC. The rearrangement joins TRBV29-1 to TRBJ2-1; 13 bases align to TRBD2. Germline CDR1 reads SQVTM; CDR2 reads ANQGSEA. After removal of 5 bases from V and 4 bases from J, the junction contained 14 bases not matched to a gene. The CDR3 contains 18 residues.

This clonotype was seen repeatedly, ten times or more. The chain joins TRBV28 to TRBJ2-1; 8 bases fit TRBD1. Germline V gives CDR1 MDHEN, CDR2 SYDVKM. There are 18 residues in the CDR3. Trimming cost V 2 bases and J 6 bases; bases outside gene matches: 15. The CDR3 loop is CASSLIGLFTGGFNEQFF. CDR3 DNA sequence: TGTGCCAGCAGTTTAATAGGCCTCTTTACAGGGGGGTTCAATGAGCAGTTCTTC.